These 13 T cell receptor beta chains share one sample of origin, sequenced in a study of blood T cell repertoires in COVID-19. Profiling relied on immunoSEQ multiplex PCR, and the TCRdb table lists in-frame clones only, not all of them. The profile shows 200,000 to 250,000 clones, 84% of them singletons. The sample was peripheral blood. The receptors originated from a woman aged 60-75 years with acute or convalescent COVID-19.

V is TRBV19 and J is TRBJ2-2; D might be TRBD2 (7 bases). There are 16 residues in the CDR3. V was shortened by 5 bases and J by 4 bases, with 17 bases between the two germline ends. CDR1 is LNHDA, CDR2 SQIVND, per germline (reference sequence). The CDR3 reads CASSDSRGLLTGELFF. CDR3 nucleotide sequence: TGTGCCAGTAGTGATTCGCGGGGGCTTCTCACCGGGGAGCTGTTTTTT.

This clone was found a few times. V is TRBV30 and J is TRBJ1-6, with D unclear. The length of the CDR3 is 15 residues. V gave up 6 bases and J gave up 10 bases, with 22 bases separating them. Looked up from germline, CDR1 is GTSNPN and CDR2 is SVGIG (reference sequence). The CDR3 loop reads CACVRWAGSGSPLHF. The CDR3 DNA is TGTGCCTGTGTACGGTGGGCAGGCTCCGGCTCACCCCTCCACTTT.

The V call is TRBV9, the J call TRBJ1-1; D gene uncertain. V lost 4 bases and J 6 bases, leaving 22 bases between the germline ends. CDR1 SGDLS and CDR2 YYNGEE come from the germline V gene. This CDR3 is 16 amino acids long. CDR3 region: CASSPPGSLLAPEAFF. The CDR3 DNA is TGTGCCAGCAGCCCTCCAGGATCACTGCTCGCCCCTGAAGCTTTCTTT.

The chain combines TRBV2 with TRBJ1-6, with TRBD1 matching 9 bases. The germline CDR1 and CDR2 sequences are SNHLY and FYNNEI. This CDR3 contains 14 residues. The V and J ends lost 10 bases and 7 bases, in that order; junction bases with no gene match: 8. The CDR3 nucleotides read TGTGCCATTGGGCGGGGACAGGGAAATTCACCCCTCCACTTT. Translating gives CAIGRGQGNSPLHF.

This rearrangement joins TRBV30 to TRBJ1-1; no firm D call. Germline CDR1 and CDR2: GTSNPN and SVGIG (reference sequence). Trimming stripped 2 bases from V and 4 bases from J, with 14 bases between. The CDR3 spans 14 residues. CDR3 loop: CAWSPTGWLTEAFF. CDR3 nucleotides: TGTGCCTGGAGTCCAACCGGGTGGCTCACTGAAGCTTTCTTT.

V is TRBV6-2 or TRBV6-3 and J is TRBJ2-2; TRBD1 might be the D (6 bases). This CDR3 has 15 amino acids. CDR1 and CDR2 from the germline V gene are MNHEY and SVGEGT. Trimming took 2 bases from V and 2 from J, leaving 9 bases between them. The CDR3 here is CASSYGTLNTGELFF. The CDR3 bases are TGTGCCAGCAGTTACGGGACACTAAACACCGGGGAGCTGTTTTTT.

The rearrangement joins TRBV6-6 to TRBJ1-2; D is uncertain. This CDR3 region has 14 residues. V lost 0 bases to trimming and J lost 2 bases, with 7 bases between them. In germline, CDR1 is MNHNY, CDR2 SVGAGI (reference sequence). Written as DNA, the CDR3 is TGTGCCAGCAGTTACTCGGCCGTAAACTATGGCTACACCTTC. Translated: CASSYSAVNYGYTF.

The gene calls are TRBV5-1 and TRBJ2-1, with a weak D call TRBD2 (5 bases). Trimming shortened V by 0 bases and J by 3 bases, and 10 bases separated the two germline ends. Per the germline V gene, CDR1 is SGHRS and CDR2 is YFSETQ. The CDR3 extends over 15 amino acids. The DNA of the CDR3 is TGCGCCAGCAGCTTGGGTCTACGGGGCTACAATGAGCAGTTCTTC. This encodes CASSLGLRGYNEQFF. Filled out from reference TRBV5-1 and TRBJ2-1, the complete variable domain reads KAGVTQTPRYLIKTRGQQVTLSCSPISGHRSVSWYQQTPGQGLQFLFEYFSETQRNKGNFPGRFSGRQFSNSRSEMNVSTLELGDSALYLCASSLGLRGYNEQFFGPGTRLTVL.

The chain recombines TRBV28 with TRBJ1-2, with 7 bases lining up with TRBD1. V shed 3 bases, J shed 7 bases, and the junction held 14 bases outside the gene matches. The germline gives CDR1 MDHEN, CDR2 SYDVKM. The CDR3 contains 16 residues. CDR3 region: CASSFPGQALRGGYTF. For the CDR3, the DNA is TGTGCCAGCAGTTTTCCCGGACAGGCCCTTAGGGGTGGCTACACCTTC.

The chain has TRBV5-1 and TRBJ1-2; the match to TRBD1 covers 7 bases. V shed 3 bases, J shed 4 bases, and the junction held 9 bases outside the gene matches. The germline CDR1 and CDR2 sequences are SGHRS and YFSETQ. The CDR3 totals 15 residues. The CDR3 DNA is TGCGCCAGCAGCTCACTTGTGGCAGGGGGCTATGGCTACACCTTC. Amino acid sequence: CASSSLVAGGYGYTF.

The rearrangement joins TRBV30 to TRBJ2-2; 8 bases line up with TRBD2. The CDR3 sequence is 15 residues long. Germline V CDR1 and CDR2: GTSNPN, SVGIG (reference sequence). Losses at the gene ends were 5 bases for V and 3 bases for J; bases not matched to a gene: 8. CDR3 sequence: CAWSGLAGYTGELFF. CDR3 in DNA: TGTGCCTGGTCAGGGCTAGCGGGCTACACCGGGGAGCTGTTTTTT.

This clone was observed a few times. This rearrangement joins TRBV18 to TRBJ1-1, with D perhaps TRBD1 (5 bases). This CDR3 is 13 amino acids long. The germline V gene encodes CDR1 KGHSH and CDR2 LQKENI. Trimming removed 1 base at V and 10 bases at J, with 13 bases between. This chain's CDR3 is CASSPLGELGAFF. Written as DNA, the CDR3 is TGTGCCAGCTCACCACTAGGGGAATTGGGAGCTTTCTTT.

This clone showed up just once. This chain uses TRBV29-1 with TRBJ2-7; TRBD1 matches at 7 bases. CDR3 length equals 11 residues. CDR1 and CDR2 (germline): SQVTM, ANQGSEA. With V trimmed by 7 bases and J by 3 bases, 3 bases remained unmatched. The CDR3 DNA follows: TGCAGCGCAAACAGGGGCTACGAGCAGTACTTC. Translated, it gives CSANRGYEQYF.